One and the same sample provided the 9 T cell receptor beta chains below, sequenced in a study of blood T cell repertoires in COVID-19 (dated by TCRdb to 2018 to 2020). Library construction relied on the immunoSEQ multiplex PCR assay. TCRdb obtained this table from immuneACCESS and retained in-frame rearrangements with V and J assigned. These tables miss some clones; where compared with another copy, unresolved V genes account for less than half of the shortfall, and the remainder is unexplained. In all, the sample holds 250,000 to 300,000 clones, and over 65% of those were seen once. Under 5.5% of the sample goes to the ten largest clones. Specimen: peripheral blood. The receptors derive from a man between 60 and 70 years old who had recovered from COVID-19.

The DNA for the CDR3 is TGTGCCAGCAGCTTGGTTACTAGCGGGGGGACAGATACGCAGTATTTT. Translation gives CASSLVTSGGTDTQYF. V and J are TRBV5-4 and TRBJ2-3; 12 bases are a match to TRBD2. The CDR3 is made up of 16 amino acids. The junction had 2 bases not matched to a gene; V was cut back by 0 bases and J by 3 bases. Germline CDR1 is SGHNT and CDR2 is YYREEE (reference sequence). The full variable domain, its missing parts supplied by reference TRBV5-4 and TRBJ2-3, is ETGVTQSPTHLIKTRGQQVTLRCSSQSGHNTVSWYQQALGQGPQFIFQYYREEENGRGNFPPRFSGLQFPNYSSELNVNALELDDSALYLCASSLVTSGGTDTQYFGPGTRLTVL.

This chain uses TRBV19 with TRBJ2-5, with no clear D. V was trimmed by 5 bases and J by 0 bases, leaving 10 bases between them. The germline V gene encodes CDR1 LNHDA and CDR2 SQIVND (reference sequence). This CDR3 is 14 amino acids long. CDR3 amino acids: CASSSRKYQETQYF. The CDR3 DNA reads as TGTGCCAGTAGTTCTAGGAAGTACCAAGAGACCCAGTACTTC.

V usage is TRBV29-1 and J usage is TRBJ2-4; TRBD1 aligns across 8 bases. With 3 bases clipped from V and 3 bases from J, the junction kept 7 bases outside the gene matches. The CDR3 runs to 15 residues. Germline V gene lookup returns CDR1 SQVTM and CDR2 ANQGSEA. The CDR3 loop reads CSVEVDRDHKNIQYF. The CDR3 DNA reads as TGCAGCGTTGAGGTGGACAGGGACCACAAAAACATTCAGTACTTC. The entire variable domain, with the rest obtained from reference TRBV29-1 and TRBJ2-4, is as follows: SAVISQKPSRDICQRGTSLTIQCQVDSQVTMMFWYRQQPGQSLTLIATANQGSEATYESGFVIDKFPISRPNLTFSTLTVSNMSPEDSSIYLCSVEVDRDHKNIQYFGAGTRLSVL.

The rearrangement joins TRBV10-3 to TRBJ2-1, with 12 bases matching TRBD2. The CDR3 has 15 residues. Trimming removed 7 bases from V and 7 bases from J; junction bases left unmatched: 8. Germline-derived CDR1 and CDR2 are ENHRY and SYGVKD. The CDR3 nucleotides read TGTGCCATCAAAGGACTAGCGGGGCCTACGAATGAGCAGTTCTTC. Protein sequence: CAIKGLAGPTNEQFF.

The rearrangement uses TRBV27 and TRBJ2-1; 10 nucleotides agree with TRBD2. CDR1 MNHEY and CDR2 SMNVEV come from the germline V gene (reference sequence). The CDR3 length is 16 residues. J gave up 7 bases and V 5 bases, and 11 bases lay outside the gene matches. CDR3 sequence reads: CASSLSSGRVGNEQFF. The CDR3 coding sequence is TGTGCCAGCAGTCTTTCTAGCGGGAGAGTCGGGAATGAGCAGTTCTTC.

This chain links TRBV7-2 with TRBJ1-2, with 7 bases lining up with TRBD1. The ends lost 3 bases at V and 0 bases at J; junction bases unmatched: 4. The V gene's germline CDR1 is SGHTA and CDR2 FQGNSA. The CDR3 has 15 residues. The DNA for the CDR3 is TGTGCCAGCAGCTTTGGGACAGACTCTAACTATGGCTACACCTTC. Protein product: CASSFGTDSNYGYTF.

The CDR3 region has the DNA TGTGCCACTGCGACAGGGGGCAATCGTTCACCCCTCCACTTT. Translating gives CATATGGNRSPLHF. This chain uses TRBV28 with TRBJ1-6; 10 nucleotides agree with TRBD1. With V trimmed by 10 bases and J by 9 bases, 9 bases remained unmatched. Germline V CDR1 and CDR2: MDHEN, SYDVKM. CDR3 length: 14 amino acids.

This chain links TRBV3-1 (or the pseudogene TRBV3-2) with TRBJ1-4, with TRBD1 matching 9 bases. CDR1 is LGHDT and CDR2 is YNNKEL in the germline V gene (reference sequence). V lost 3 bases, J lost 5 bases, and 4 bases stayed unmatched. CDR3 length: 15 amino acids. CDR3 protein: CASSHAGTGNEKLFF. DNA for the CDR3: TGTGCCAGCAGCCACGCCGGGACAGGGAATGAAAAACTGTTTTTT.

V is TRBV6-1 and J is TRBJ1-6; 8 nucleotides match TRBD1. The CDR3 covers 15 residues. V dropped 1 base and J dropped 9; count of bases not matched to a gene: 5. Germline V gene lookup returns CDR1 MNHNS and CDR2 SASEGT. The CDR3 reads CASSEEQTGASPLHF. The CDR3 coding sequence is TGTGCCAGCAGTGAAGAACAGACAGGGGCTTCACCCCTCCACTTT.